This T cell receptor (beta chain) was retrieved from a study of blood T cell repertoires in COVID-19. Study at large: Collection of acute and convalescent COVID-19 samples took place in the United States, Italy and Spain. The cDNA or gDNA used as material had been derived from T cells, B-cell-depleted T cells, or PBMCs.

Germline-derived CDR1 and CDR2 are SQVTM and ANQGSEA. The CDR3 loop spans 13 amino acids. The V segment lost 3 bases and the J segment 9 bases; nucleotides outside the gene matches: 4. In the original processing: It was from reference gene primer amplification that nucleated cell counts were estimated. The protocol was immunoSEQ multiplex PCR, while the TCRdb copy is restricted to in-frame clones and leaves out a portion. V and J calls and clone size are copied from that table; D and trimming were computed from the DNA. The sample holds some 190,000 clones, roughly 81% seen once. The rearrangement uses TRBV29-1 and TRBJ2-1; 11 nucleotides line up with TRBD2. The sequence derives from a woman aged 35 to 49 with COVID-19, enrolled during active disease. The source material was peripheral blood. CDR3 loop: CSVDISGGGEQFF. DNA for the CDR3: TGCAGCGTTGATATTAGCGGGGGGGGTGAGCAGTTCTTC.